These 8 T cell receptor beta chains originate from one sample sequenced in a study of PD-L1 blockade in urothelial cancer. This sample's time point: pretreatment peripheral blood. Only in-frame clones appear in the TCRdb table, and some are missing; sequencing was by immunoSEQ multiplex PCR. Of about 16,000 clones detected, approximately 90% appear once; the ten largest clones hold about 13%. The material was PBMCs, obtained around atezolizumab (anti-PD-L1) treatment. Receptor source: a man aged 70 or older with urothelial cancer.

J is TRBJ2-7 and V is TRBV10-3; D is ambiguous. Germline CDR1 reads ENHRY; CDR2 reads SYGVKD. The CDR3 has 12 amino acids. V shed 0 bases and J shed 7 bases, with 7 bases lying between them. Here the CDR3 DNA reads TGTGCCATCAGTGAGTCGGCCTTAGAGCAGTACTTC. Protein sequence: CAISESALEQYF.

This chain joins TRBV9 and TRBJ1-1; D may be TRBD1 (6 bases). Germline CDR1 reads SGDLS; CDR2 reads YYNGEE. The CDR3 contains 13 residues. The V gene lost 3 bases and the J gene lost 11 bases, with 17 bases spanning the gap. Written as DNA, the CDR3 is TGTGCCAGCAGCGCCCAATACAGGGATGGCGCTTTCTTT. Its translation is CASSAQYRDGAFF.

V is TRBV5-1 and J is TRBJ1-1, with TRBD1 identical over 10 bases. V lost 0 bases to trimming and J lost 7 bases; unmatched junction nucleotides: 12. Germline CDR1 is SGHRS and CDR2 is YFSETQ. This CDR3 is 17 amino acids long. DNA of the CDR3: TGCGCCAGCAGCTTGGAAGTTCGGACAGGGGGGTTGGGTGAAGCTTTCTTT. Protein: CASSLEVRTGGLGEAFF.

This clone turned up a few times. This chain uses TRBV5-6 with TRBJ1-3; TRBD1 might be the D (5 bases). The CDR3 is made up of 16 amino acids. Trimming pared 0 bases from V and 0 bases from J, leaving 10 bases between. Germline V gene data show CDR1 as SGHDT and CDR2 as YYEEEE. Here the CDR3 reads CASSLDAGYSGNTIYF. Written as DNA, the CDR3 is TGTGCCAGCAGCTTGGATGCAGGGTACTCTGGAAACACCATATATTTT. The full variable domain, with the rest looked up from reference TRBV5-6 and TRBJ1-3, is DAGVTQSPTHLIKTRGQQVTLRCSPKSGHDTVSWYQQALGQGPQFIFQYYEEEERQRGNFPDRFSGHQFPNYSSELNVNALLLGDSALYLCASSLDAGYSGNTIYFGEGSWLTVV.

The CDR3 sequence: CASSRHLETQYF. CDR3 coding DNA: TGTGCCAGTAGTAGACATTTAGAGACCCAGTACTTC. The chain joins TRBV19 to TRBJ2-5; D is unresolved. The CDR3 contains 12 residues. The V gene lost 4 bases and the J gene lost 4 bases, with 7 bases spanning the gap. The V gene's germline CDR1 is LNHDA and CDR2 SQIVND (reference sequence).

The genes are TRBV2 and TRBJ1-5; perhaps TRBD1 as D (5 bases). CDR1 and CDR2 (germline): SNHLY, FYNNEI. The CDR3 runs 14 residues. Trimming left V 4 bases short and J 5 bases short, with 12 bases between. CDR3 DNA: TGTGCCAGCAGTGCCAACAGGCAATATCAGCCCCAGCATTTT. Its translation is CASSANRQYQPQHF.

The rearrangement uses TRBV30 and TRBJ2-1, with 9 nucleotides matching TRBD1. This CDR3 has 15 amino acids. The germline V gene has CDR1 GTSNPN and CDR2 SVGIG (reference sequence). The junction had 9 bases not matched to a gene; V was cut back by 1 base and J by 8 bases. CDR3: CAWSDETGGGHEQFF. The DNA for the CDR3 is TGTGCCTGGAGTGATGAGACAGGGGGGGGCCATGAGCAGTTCTTC.

This clone was observed a few times. The rearrangement links TRBV6-5 to TRBJ1-5; the D gene is possibly TRBD1 (5 bases). The CDR3 spans 14 residues. V shed 4 bases and J shed 9 bases, with 16 bases lying between them. Germline V lookup: CDR1 MNHEY, CDR2 SVGAGI. CDR3 coding DNA: TGTGCCAGCAGTTTAGGGGCAGCGTTTTTGCCCCAGCATTTT. Translated: CASSLGAAFLPQHF.